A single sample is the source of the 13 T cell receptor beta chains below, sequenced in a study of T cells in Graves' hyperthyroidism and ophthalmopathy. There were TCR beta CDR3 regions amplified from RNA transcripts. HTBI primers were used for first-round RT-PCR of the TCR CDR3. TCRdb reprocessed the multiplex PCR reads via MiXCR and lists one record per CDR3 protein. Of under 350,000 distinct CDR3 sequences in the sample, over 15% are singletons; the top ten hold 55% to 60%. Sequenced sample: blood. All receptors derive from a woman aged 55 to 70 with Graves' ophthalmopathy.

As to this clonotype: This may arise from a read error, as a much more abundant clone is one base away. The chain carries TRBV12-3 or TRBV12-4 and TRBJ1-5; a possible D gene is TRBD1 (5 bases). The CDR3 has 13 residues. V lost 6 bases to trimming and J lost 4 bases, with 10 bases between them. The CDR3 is CASRNRRNQPQHF. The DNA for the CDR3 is TGTGCCAGCAGAAACAGGAGGAATCAGCCCCAGCATTTT.

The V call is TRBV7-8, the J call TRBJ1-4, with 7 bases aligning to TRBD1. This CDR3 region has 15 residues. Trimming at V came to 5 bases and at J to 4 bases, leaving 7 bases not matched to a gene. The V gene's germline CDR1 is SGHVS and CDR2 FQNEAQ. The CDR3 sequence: CASSPWTGINEKLFF. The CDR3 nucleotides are TGTGCCAGCAGCCCGTGGACAGGAATTAATGAAAAACTGTTTTTT.

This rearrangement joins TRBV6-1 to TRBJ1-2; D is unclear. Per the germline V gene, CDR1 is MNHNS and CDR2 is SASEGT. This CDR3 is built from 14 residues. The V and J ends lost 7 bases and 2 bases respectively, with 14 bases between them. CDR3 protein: CASKSQVMNYGYTF. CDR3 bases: TGTGCCAGCAAATCCCAGGTGATGAACTATGGCTACACCTTC.

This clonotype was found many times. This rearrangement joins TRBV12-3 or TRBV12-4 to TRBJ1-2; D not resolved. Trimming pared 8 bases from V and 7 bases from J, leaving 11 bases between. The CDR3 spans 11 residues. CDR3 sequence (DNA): TGTGCCAGCGGGGAGAAGGGTGGCTACACCTTC. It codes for CASGEKGGYTF.

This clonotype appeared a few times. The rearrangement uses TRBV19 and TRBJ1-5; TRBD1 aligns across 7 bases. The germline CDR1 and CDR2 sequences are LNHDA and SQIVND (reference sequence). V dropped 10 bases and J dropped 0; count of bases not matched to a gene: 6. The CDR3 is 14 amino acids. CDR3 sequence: CATKGQTSNQPQHF. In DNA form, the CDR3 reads TGTGCCACGAAGGGACAGACTAGCAATCAGCCCCAGCATTTT.

CDR3 sequence reads: CASSSQGSYEQYF. The CDR3 coding sequence is TGCGCCAGCAGCTCTCAGGGTAGCTACGAGCAGTACTTC. The chain has TRBV5-1 and TRBJ2-7; TRBD1 might be the D (5 bases). CDR1 is SGHRS and CDR2 is YFSETQ in the germline V gene. V was trimmed by 3 bases and J by 3 bases, leaving 10 bases between them. This CDR3 is 13 amino acids long. Looking up the rest from reference TRBV5-1 and TRBJ2-7 gives the full variable domain: KAGVTQTPRYLIKTRGQQVTLSCSPISGHRSVSWYQQTPGQGLQFLFEYFSETQRNKGNFPGRFSGRQFSNSRSEMNVSTLELGDSALYLCASSSQGSYEQYFGPGTRLTVT.

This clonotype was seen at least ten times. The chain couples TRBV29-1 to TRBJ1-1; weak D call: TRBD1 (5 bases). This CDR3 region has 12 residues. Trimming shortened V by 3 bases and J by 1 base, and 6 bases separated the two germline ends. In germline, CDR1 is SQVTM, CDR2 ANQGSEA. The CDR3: CSVDGGNTEAFF. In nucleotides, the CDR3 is TGCAGCGTTGATGGGGGGAACACTGAAGCTTTCTTT.

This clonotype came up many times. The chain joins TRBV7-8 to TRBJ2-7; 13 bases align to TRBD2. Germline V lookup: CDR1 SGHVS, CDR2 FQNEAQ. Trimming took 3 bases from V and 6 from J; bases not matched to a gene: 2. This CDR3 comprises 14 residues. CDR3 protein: CASSLGLAGFEQYF. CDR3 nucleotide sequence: TGTGCCAGCAGCTTGGGACTAGCGGGGTTCGAGCAGTACTTC.

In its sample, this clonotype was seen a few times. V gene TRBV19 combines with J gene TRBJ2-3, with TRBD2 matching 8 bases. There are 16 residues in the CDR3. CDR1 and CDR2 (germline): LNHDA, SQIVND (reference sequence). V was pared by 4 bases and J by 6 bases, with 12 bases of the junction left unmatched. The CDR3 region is CASSTLSGLAGDTQYF. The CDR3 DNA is TGTGCCAGTAGTACGCTATCCGGACTAGCCGGGGATACGCAGTATTTT.

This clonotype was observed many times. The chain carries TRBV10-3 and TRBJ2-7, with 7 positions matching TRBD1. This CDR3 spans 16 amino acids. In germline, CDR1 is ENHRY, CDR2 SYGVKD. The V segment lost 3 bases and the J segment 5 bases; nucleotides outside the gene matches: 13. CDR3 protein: CAISDRRQGPLDEQYF. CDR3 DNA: TGTGCCATCAGTGATCGACGACAGGGCCCCTTGGACGAGCAGTACTTC.

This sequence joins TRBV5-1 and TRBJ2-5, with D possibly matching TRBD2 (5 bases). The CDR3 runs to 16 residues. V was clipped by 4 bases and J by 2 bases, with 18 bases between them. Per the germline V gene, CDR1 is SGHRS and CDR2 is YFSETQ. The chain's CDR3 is CASSTHRASGQETQYF. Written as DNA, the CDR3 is TGCGCCAGCAGCACTCACCGGGCCTCGGGGCAAGAGACCCAGTACTTC.

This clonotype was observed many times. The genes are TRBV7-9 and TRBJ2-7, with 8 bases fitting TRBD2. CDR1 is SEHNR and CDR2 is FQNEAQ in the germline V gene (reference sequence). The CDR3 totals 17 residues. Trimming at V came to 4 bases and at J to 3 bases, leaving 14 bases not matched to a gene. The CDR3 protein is CASSSGVASGPDYEQYF. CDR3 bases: TGTGCCAGCAGCTCAGGCGTGGCTAGCGGGCCCGACTACGAGCAGTACTTC.

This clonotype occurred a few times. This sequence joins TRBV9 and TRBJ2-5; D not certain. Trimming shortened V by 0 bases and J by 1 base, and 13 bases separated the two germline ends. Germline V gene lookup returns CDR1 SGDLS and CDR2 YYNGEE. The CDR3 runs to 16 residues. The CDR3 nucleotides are TGTGCCAGCAGCGTAGGGGGATGGACGGCCCAAGAGACCCAGTACTTC. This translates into CASSVGGWTAQETQYF.